One sample yielded the 11 T cell receptor beta chains listed below, sequenced in a study of cytomegalovirus exposure and HLA in healthy donors. PCR amplification relied on 60 Vbeta primers (plus 13 Jbeta primers). Assay used: immunoSEQ multiplex PCR; TCRdb lists only in-frame clones, some missing. The sample shows over 100,000 clones, roughly 80% of them seen only once. Sequenced: PBMCs. All receptors come from a man in his thirties or forties in good health and CMV-seropositive.

This chain connects TRBV28 to TRBJ1-3; 8 nucleotides line up with TRBD1. The CDR3 sequence is 14 residues long. In germline, CDR1 is MDHEN, CDR2 SYDVKM. V shed 4 bases and J 2 bases; nucleotides not matched to a gene: 1. The CDR3 protein is CASSSTGAGNTIYF. The CDR3 coding sequence is TGTGCCAGCAGTTCGACAGGGGCTGGAAACACCATATATTTT.

The rearrangement joins TRBV29-1 to TRBJ2-3; 10 bases are shared with TRBD1. Germline V CDR1 and CDR2: SQVTM, ANQGSEA. The CDR3 runs to 16 residues. V shed 5 bases and J 2 bases; nucleotides not matched to a gene: 10. CDR3 sequence (DNA): TGCAGCGTTCGTATTATCGACAGGGGGCCCACAGATACGCAGTATTTT. Translated: CSVRIIDRGPTDTQYF.

The V gene is TRBV6-6, the J gene TRBJ1-3; D is ambiguous. V lost 2 bases and J 0 bases, leaving 5 bases between the germline ends. This CDR3 has 14 residues. Germline values: CDR1 MNHNY, CDR2 SVGAGI (reference sequence). This CDR3 is CASSYGLSGNTIYF. Written as DNA, the CDR3 is TGTGCCAGCAGTTACGGGCTCTCTGGAAACACCATATATTTT.

The chain combines TRBV5-1 with TRBJ1-1, with 8 bases fitting TRBD1. The V gene end was trimmed by 4 bases and the J gene end by 4 bases; junction bases not matched to a gene: 9. Germline V gene lookup returns CDR1 SGHRS and CDR2 YFSETQ. The CDR3 totals 15 residues. The CDR3 nucleotides read TGCGCCAGCAGCGCATCGACAGGGGTGGGCACTGAAGCTTTCTTT. The encoded protein is CASSASTGVGTEAFF.

The chain is built from TRBV5-6 and TRBJ2-4, with TRBD1 matching over 11 bases. The J segment lost 8 bases and the V segment lost 1 base, leaving 2 bases of the junction unmatched. CDR3 length equals 14 residues. Per germline, CDR1 SGHDT and CDR2 YYEEEE. CDR3 in amino acids: CASSLPGQGDIQYF. CDR3 DNA sequence: TGTGCCAGCAGCTTGCCGGGACAGGGGGACATTCAGTACTTC. The complete variable domain, with remaining parts taken from reference TRBV5-6 and TRBJ2-4, reads DAGVTQSPTHLIKTRGQQVTLRCSPKSGHDTVSWYQQALGQGPQFIFQYYEEEERQRGNFPDRFSGHQFPNYSSELNVNALLLGDSALYLCASSLPGQGDIQYFGAGTRLSVL.

The chain has TRBV4-1 and TRBJ1-1; possibly TRBD1 for D (5 bases). Germline lookup yields CDR1 MGHRA and CDR2 YSYEKL. Trimming shortened V by 3 bases and J by 8 bases, and 22 bases separated the two germline ends. There are 16 residues in the CDR3. The CDR3 protein is CASSHIGRSEGREAFF. The CDR3 DNA is TGCGCCAGCAGCCACATAGGTCGGAGCGAGGGGAGGGAAGCTTTCTTT.

The V gene is TRBV5-6, the J gene TRBJ1-2; TRBD1 might be the D (5 bases). This CDR3 comprises 13 residues. V lost 5 bases, J lost 7 bases, and 15 bases lay in between. The germline gives CDR1 SGHDT, CDR2 YYEEEE. Here the CDR3 reads CASRFGRGPGYTF. As DNA, the CDR3 is TGTGCCAGCAGGTTTGGGAGGGGACCTGGCTACACCTTC.

This chain connects TRBV15 to TRBJ2-7; possibly TRBD2 for D (6 bases). V lost 0 bases, J lost 7 bases, and 16 bases lay in between. CDR1 LNHNV and CDR2 YYDKDF come from the germline V gene (reference sequence). The CDR3 covers 15 residues. CDR3 coding DNA: TGTGCCACCAGCAGAGATAATGAGGGAGGAGGGGAGCAGTACTTC. Amino acids: CATSRDNEGGGEQYF.

This clone was found once. This same CDR3 is encoded by further DNA sequences in the sample. The genes are TRBV5-4 and TRBJ2-7; TRBD1 matches 7 bases. Trimming removed 3 bases from V and 1 base from J; junction bases left unmatched: 4. The CDR3 totals 14 residues. In germline, CDR1 is SGHNT, CDR2 YYREEE (reference sequence). CDR3 sequence reads: CASSSRQGSYEQYF. The CDR3 bases are TGTGCCAGCAGCTCACGACAGGGTTCCTACGAGCAGTACTTC.

This clone was recorded only once. The V and J genes are TRBV5-4 and TRBJ2-3, with D unresolved. This CDR3 contains 15 residues. Per the germline V gene, CDR1 is SGHNT and CDR2 is YYREEE (reference sequence). V was trimmed by 2 bases and J by 0 bases, leaving 10 bases between them. The chain's CDR3 is CASSLGGQSTDTQYF. The CDR3 nucleotides read TGTGCCAGCAGCTTAGGCGGCCAAAGCACAGATACGCAGTATTTT.

J is TRBJ2-5 and V is TRBV5-1; 9 nucleotides agree with TRBD2. Germline V gene sequence: CDR1 SGHRS, CDR2 YFSETQ. The CDR3 contains 15 residues. With 3 bases clipped from V and 5 bases from J, the junction kept 8 bases outside the gene matches. The CDR3 is CASSWGGGDLETQYF. The DNA of the CDR3 is TGCGCCAGCAGCTGGGGCGGGGGGGACCTCGAGACCCAGTACTTC.